Listed below are T cell receptor beta chains from one sample, sequenced in a study of T-cell memory formation after mild COVID-19. TCRdb passed the 5' RACE reads through MiXCR, listing each CDR3 protein once. The profile shows hundreds of thousands of distinct CDR3 sequences, under 25% of them singletons. Sequencing used PBMCs or a T cell subset sorted from them (not recorded which). The receptors were sampled from a man aged 18 to 29 who had mild COVID-19 (a few samples of this study predate the infection). Cell type and time point are not known. Both conserved end residues are part of each CDR3. A D gene is named only where the DNA matches it firmly. Where a row states a size, it is once, few, many or the class of an expanded clone; other rows omit it.

D gene | J gene | clone size | V gene | CDR3 DNA | CDR3 protein
NA | TRBJ1-1 | NA | TRBV28 | TGTGCCAGCAGGAAGAGACAGGAGAGCACTGAAGCTTTCTTT | CASRKRQESTEAFF
TRBD2 | TRBJ2-5 | NA | TRBV5-1 | TGCGCCAGCAGCCCAGGACTAGCGGGGGGGAGTTGGCAAGAGACCCAGTACTTC | CASSPGLAGGSWQETQYF
NA | TRBJ2-2 | NA | TRBV7-6 | TGTGCCAGCAGCTCTGGTTTTTTAGGGTCGGCGAACACCGGGGAGCTGTTTTTT | CASSSGFLGSANTGELFF
TRBD1 | TRBJ2-6 | NA | TRBV7-9 | TGTGCCAGCAGCTTAGTAGACAGGGCTGGGGCCAACGTCCTGACTTTC | CASSLVDRAGANVLTF
TRBD2 | TRBJ2-3 | NA | TRBV7-9 | TGTGCCAGCAGCCCCAGACTAGCGCCCACCCGGGATACGCAGTATTTT | CASSPRLAPTRDTQYF
NA | TRBJ2-3 | few | TRBV24-1 | TGTGCCACCAGTCCAACCGGCGAGGGCAGTCCGGATACGCAGTATTTT | CATSPTGEGSPDTQYF
NA | TRBJ2-3 | NA | TRBV2 | TGTGCCAGCAGTGAGTGGGCAGGGCGGACGGGTACGCAGTATTTT | CASSEWAGRTGTQYF
TRBD2 | TRBJ2-5 | few | TRBV7-8 | TGTGCCAGCAGCACTTCTAGCGGGGGCTTGGAGTTCCAGTACTTC | CASSTSSGGLEFQYF
NA | TRBJ2-5 | many | TRBV10-3 | TGTGCCATCAGTGGACAGGAGCAAGAGACCCAGTACTTC | CAISGQEQETQYF
TRBD1 | TRBJ2-5 | NA | TRBV7-9 | TGTGCCAGCAGCTTCACCTTGACAGGGGAAGAGACCCAGTACTTC | CASSFTLTGEETQYF
NA | TRBJ1-5 | few | TRBV20-1 | TGCAGTGCTAGAGACGAAGGTAGCAATCAGCCCCAGCATTTT | CSARDEGSNQPQHF
NA | TRBJ1-3 | many | TRBV28 | TGTGCCAGCACCAGACCTCACTCTGGAAACACCATATATTTT | CASTRPHSGNTIYF
NA | TRBJ2-1 | NA | TRBV6-5 | TGTGCAAGCAGTTACTCTAACCGGGGCCATGAGCAGTTCTTC | CASSYSNRGHEQFF
TRBD2 | TRBJ2-1 | few | TRBV7-7 | TGTGCCAGCAGCTTAGCGCATAGCGGGGGCAGCTCCTACAATGAGCAGTTCTTC | CASSLAHSGGSSYNEQFF
TRBD1 | TRBJ1-1 | NA | TRBV27 | TGTGCCAGCAGTTTATCTCCAGGGGGCATGGCTGAAGCTTTCTTT | CASSLSPGGMAEAFF
NA | TRBJ2-3 | NA | TRBV6-6 | TGTGCCAGCAGACCTCCTCCGTCTTCGGGGTGGGATACGCAGTATTTT | CASRPPPSSGWDTQYF
TRBD1 | TRBJ1-4 | NA | TRBV5-1 | TGCGCCAGCAGCGGACCGACAGGGGGTGACCCTAATGAAAAACTGTTTTTT | CASSGPTGGDPNEKLFF
NA | TRBJ1-2 | NA | TRBV12-3/TRBV12-4 | TGTGCCAGCAGCCGGACAGAGGATAACTATGGCTACACCTTC | CASSRTEDNYGYTF
NA | TRBJ2-3 | few | TRBV7-3 | TGTGCCAGCAGCGAAAGACGGACCAGCACAGATACGCAGTATTTT | CASSERRTSTDTQYF
NA | TRBJ2-1 | NA | TRBV7-3 | TGTGCCAGCAGCTTAACGCACCGGAATGAGCAGTTCTTC | CASSLTHRNEQFF
NA | TRBJ1-6 | few | TRBV11-2 | TGTGCCAGCAGCCTCTTGCGTCTATCACCCCTCCACTTT | CASSLLRLSPLHF
TRBD1 | TRBJ1-2 | NA | TRBV11-2 | TGTGCCAGCAGCTTTAGCGGGACAGGGGTTGATGGCTACACCTTC | CASSFSGTGVDGYTF
NA | TRBJ1-1 | NA | TRBV19 | TGTGCCAGTAGTATAACGCAGGGCAGTCAAATGAACACTGAAGCTTTCTTT | CASSITQGSQMNTEAFF
NA | TRBJ1-1 | few | TRBV5-1 | TGCGCCAGCAGCCCTGGGGGGTATCCGGACACTGAAGCTTTCTTT | CASSPGGYPDTEAFF
NA | TRBJ1-5 | many | TRBV7-8 | TGTGCCAGCAGCTTAGTGGGGGCGGACGGAAATCAGCCCCAGCATTTT | CASSLVGADGNQPQHF
TRBD1 | TRBJ1-1 | few | TRBV5-1 | TGCGCCAGCAGCTTTCGGGGACAGGTGAACACTGAAGCTTTCTTT | CASSFRGQVNTEAFF